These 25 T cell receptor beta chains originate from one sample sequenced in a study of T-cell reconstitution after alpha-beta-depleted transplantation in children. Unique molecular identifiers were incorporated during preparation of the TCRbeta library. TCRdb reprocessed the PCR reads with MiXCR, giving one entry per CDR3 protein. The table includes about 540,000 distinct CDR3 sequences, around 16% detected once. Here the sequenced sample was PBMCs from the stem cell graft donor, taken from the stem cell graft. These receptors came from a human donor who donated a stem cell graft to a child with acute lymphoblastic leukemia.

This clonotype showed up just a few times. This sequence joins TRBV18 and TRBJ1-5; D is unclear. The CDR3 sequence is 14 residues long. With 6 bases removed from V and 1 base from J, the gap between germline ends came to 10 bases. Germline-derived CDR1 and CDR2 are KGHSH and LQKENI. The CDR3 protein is CASSGESSNQPQHF. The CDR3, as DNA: TGTGCCAGCTCTGGAGAGTCCAGCAATCAGCCCCAGCATTTT. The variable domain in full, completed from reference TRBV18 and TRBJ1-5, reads NAGVMQNPRHLVRRRGQEARLRCSPMKGHSHVYWYRQLPEEGLKFMVYLQKENIIDESGMPKERFSAEFPKEGPSILRIQQVVRGDSAAYFCASSGESSNQPQHFGDGTRLSIL.

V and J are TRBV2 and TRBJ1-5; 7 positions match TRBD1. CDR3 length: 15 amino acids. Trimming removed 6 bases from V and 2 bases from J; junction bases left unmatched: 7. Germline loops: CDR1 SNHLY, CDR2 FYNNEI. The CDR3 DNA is TGTGCCAGCAGGCAACAGGGGCTCGGCAATCAGCCCCAGCATTTT. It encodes CASRQQGLGNQPQHF.

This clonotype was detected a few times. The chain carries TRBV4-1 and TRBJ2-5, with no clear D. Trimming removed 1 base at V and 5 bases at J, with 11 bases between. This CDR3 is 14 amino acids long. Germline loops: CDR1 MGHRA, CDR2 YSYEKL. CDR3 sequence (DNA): TGCGCCAGCAGCCAAGGGATTCAGGTGGAGACCCAGTACTTC. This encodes CASSQGIQVETQYF.

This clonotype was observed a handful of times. The CDR3 nucleotides read TGTGCCAGCAGTTCCCATCCGGGACAGAAGGAAAAACTGTTTTTT. This translates into CASSSHPGQKEKLFF. The J gene is TRBJ1-4, the V gene TRBV28, with TRBD1 matching over 7 bases. Germline CDR1 reads MDHEN; CDR2 reads SYDVKM. The CDR3 loop spans 15 amino acids. V gave up 4 bases and J gave up 8 bases; unmatched junction bases: 10.

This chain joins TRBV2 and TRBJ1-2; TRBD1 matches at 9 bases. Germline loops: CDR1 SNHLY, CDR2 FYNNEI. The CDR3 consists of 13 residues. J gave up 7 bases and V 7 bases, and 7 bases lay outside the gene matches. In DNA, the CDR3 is TGTGCCAGCATCGGACAGGGGCGCGGTGGCTACACCTTC. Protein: CASIGQGRGGYTF.

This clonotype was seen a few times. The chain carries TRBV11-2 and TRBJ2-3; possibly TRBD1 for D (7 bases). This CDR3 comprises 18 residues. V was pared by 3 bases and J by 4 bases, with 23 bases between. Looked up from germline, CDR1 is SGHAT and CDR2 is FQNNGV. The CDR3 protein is CASSLKDRTNRGADTQYF. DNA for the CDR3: TGTGCCAGCAGCTTGAAGGACAGGACCAACCGCGGGGCAGATACGCAGTATTTT.

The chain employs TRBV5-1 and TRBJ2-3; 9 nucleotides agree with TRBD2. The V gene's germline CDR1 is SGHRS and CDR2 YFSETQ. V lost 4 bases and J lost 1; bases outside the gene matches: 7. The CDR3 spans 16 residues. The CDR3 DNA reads TGCGCCAGCAGCCTGACTAGCGGCTCGCGCACAGATACGCAGTATTTT. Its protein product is CASSLTSGSRTDTQYF.

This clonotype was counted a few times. CDR3 coding DNA: TGTGCCAGCAGCTCTCGGGACAGGGAGGCGTATGAGCAGTTCTTC. Translation gives CASSSRDREAYEQFF. V gene TRBV7-9 combines with J gene TRBJ2-1; 9 bases agree with TRBD1. The V gene's germline CDR1 is SEHNR and CDR2 FQNEAQ (reference sequence). The CDR3 loop spans 15 amino acids. Trimming removed 4 bases from V and 8 bases from J; junction bases left unmatched: 9.

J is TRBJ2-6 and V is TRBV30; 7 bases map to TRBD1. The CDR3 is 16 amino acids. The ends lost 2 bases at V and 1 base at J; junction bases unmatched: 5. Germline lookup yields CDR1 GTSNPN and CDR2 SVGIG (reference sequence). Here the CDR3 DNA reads TGTGCCTGGAGTAACACAGGGGCGTCTGGGGCCAACGTCCTGACTTTC. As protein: CAWSNTGASGANVLTF.

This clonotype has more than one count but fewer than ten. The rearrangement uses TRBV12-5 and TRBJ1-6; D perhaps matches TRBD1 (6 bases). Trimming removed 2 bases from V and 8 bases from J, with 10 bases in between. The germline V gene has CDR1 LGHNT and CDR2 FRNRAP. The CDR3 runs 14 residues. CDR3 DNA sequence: TGTGCTAGTGGTTTGATAGGGGGTGATTCACCCCTCCACTTT. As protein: CASGLIGGDSPLHF.

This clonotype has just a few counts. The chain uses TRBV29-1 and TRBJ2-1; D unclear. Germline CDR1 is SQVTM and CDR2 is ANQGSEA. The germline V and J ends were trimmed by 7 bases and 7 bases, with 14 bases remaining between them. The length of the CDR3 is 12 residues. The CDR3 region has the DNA TGCAGCGCCCAAGGGAAAACGAATGAGCAGTTCTTC. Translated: CSAQGKTNEQFF.

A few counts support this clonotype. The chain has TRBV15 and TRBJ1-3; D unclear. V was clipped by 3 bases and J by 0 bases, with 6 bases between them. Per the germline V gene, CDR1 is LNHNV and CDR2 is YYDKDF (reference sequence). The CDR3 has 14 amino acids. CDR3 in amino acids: CATSSQFSGNTIYF. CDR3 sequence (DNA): TGTGCCACCAGCAGCCAGTTCTCTGGAAACACCATATATTTT.

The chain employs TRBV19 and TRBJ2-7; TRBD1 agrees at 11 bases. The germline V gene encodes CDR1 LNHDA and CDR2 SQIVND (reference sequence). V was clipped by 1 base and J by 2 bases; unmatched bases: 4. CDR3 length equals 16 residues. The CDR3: CASSIAPGQGAYEQYF. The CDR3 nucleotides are TGTGCCAGTAGTATAGCCCCGGGACAGGGGGCCTACGAGCAGTACTTC.

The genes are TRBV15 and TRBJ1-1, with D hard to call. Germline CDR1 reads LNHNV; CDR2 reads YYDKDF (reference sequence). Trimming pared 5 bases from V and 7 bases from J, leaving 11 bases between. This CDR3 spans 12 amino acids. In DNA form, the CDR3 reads TGTGCCACCAGCGGCGCCGGGAGTGAAGCTTTCTTT. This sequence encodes CATSGAGSEAFF.

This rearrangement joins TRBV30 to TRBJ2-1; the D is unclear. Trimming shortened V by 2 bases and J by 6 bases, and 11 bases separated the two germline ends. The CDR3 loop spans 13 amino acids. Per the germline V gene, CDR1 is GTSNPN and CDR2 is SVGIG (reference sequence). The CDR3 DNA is TGTGCCTGGAGTATGCTAGGCCTCAATGAGCAGTTCTTC. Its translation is CAWSMLGLNEQFF.

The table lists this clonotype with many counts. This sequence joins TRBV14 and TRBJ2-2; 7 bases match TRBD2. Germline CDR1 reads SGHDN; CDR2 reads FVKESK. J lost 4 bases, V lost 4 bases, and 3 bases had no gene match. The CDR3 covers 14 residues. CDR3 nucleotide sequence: TGTGCCAGCAGCCTTGGACTAGTCACCGGGGAGCTGTTTTTT. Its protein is CASSLGLVTGELFF.

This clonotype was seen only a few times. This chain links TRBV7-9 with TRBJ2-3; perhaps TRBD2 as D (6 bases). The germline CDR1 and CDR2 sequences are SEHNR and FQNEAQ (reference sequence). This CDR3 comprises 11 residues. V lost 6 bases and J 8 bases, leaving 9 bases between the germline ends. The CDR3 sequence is CASRRGGTQYF. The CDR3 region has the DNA TGTGCCAGCAGGAGGGGAGGTACGCAGTATTTT.

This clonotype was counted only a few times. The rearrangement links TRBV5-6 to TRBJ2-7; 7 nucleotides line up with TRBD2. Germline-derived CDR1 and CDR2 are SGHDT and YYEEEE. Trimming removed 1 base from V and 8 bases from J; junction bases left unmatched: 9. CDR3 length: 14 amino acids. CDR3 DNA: TGTGCCAGCAGCTTGATCGCGGGAGAATCGAAGCAGTACTTC. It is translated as CASSLIAGESKQYF.

The CDR3 DNA reads as TGTGCCAGCAGCTTTCAACAGGGCGACCAGTCCACCTTC. It encodes CASSFQQGDQSTF. The chain carries TRBV5-5 and TRBJ1-2; D might be TRBD1 (6 bases). V was cut by 2 bases and J by 13 bases, with 18 bases left in between. The CDR3 runs to 13 residues. Germline assignment: CDR1 SGHKS and CDR2 YYEKEE (reference sequence).

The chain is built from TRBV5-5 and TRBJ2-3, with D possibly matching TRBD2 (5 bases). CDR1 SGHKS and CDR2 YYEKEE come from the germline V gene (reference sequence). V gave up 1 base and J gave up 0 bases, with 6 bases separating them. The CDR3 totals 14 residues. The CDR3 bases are TGTGCCAGCAGCTTGCGGGATAGCACAGATACGCAGTATTTT. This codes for CASSLRDSTDTQYF.

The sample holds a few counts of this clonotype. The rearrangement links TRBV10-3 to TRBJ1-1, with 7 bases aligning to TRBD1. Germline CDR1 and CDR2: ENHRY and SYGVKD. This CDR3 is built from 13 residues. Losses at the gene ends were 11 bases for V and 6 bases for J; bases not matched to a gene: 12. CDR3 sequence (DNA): TGTGCCGCCCGACAGGGTGAGCGGCCTGAAGCTTTCTTT. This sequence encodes CAARQGERPEAFF.

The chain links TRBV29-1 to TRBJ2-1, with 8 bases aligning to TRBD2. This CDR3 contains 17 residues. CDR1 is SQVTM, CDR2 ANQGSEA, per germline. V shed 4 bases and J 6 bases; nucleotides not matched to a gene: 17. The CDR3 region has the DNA TGCAGCGTTGTGGGTCGAGGGATCCAGCGGGGGCTCAATGAGCAGTTCTTC. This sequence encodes CSVVGRGIQRGLNEQFF.

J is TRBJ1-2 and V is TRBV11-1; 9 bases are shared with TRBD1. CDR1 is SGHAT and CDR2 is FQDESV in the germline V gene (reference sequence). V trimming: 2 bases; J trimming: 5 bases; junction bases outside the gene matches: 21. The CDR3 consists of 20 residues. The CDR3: CASSLLFRRDRDFSKYGYTF. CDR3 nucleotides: TGTGCCAGCAGCTTATTGTTTCGGAGGGACAGGGACTTTTCCAAATATGGCTACACCTTC.

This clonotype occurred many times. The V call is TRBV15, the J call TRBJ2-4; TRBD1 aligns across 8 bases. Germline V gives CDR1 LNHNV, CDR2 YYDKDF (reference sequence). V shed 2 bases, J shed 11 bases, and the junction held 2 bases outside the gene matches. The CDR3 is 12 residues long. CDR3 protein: CATSRQGAFQYF. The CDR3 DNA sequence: TGTGCCACCAGCAGACAGGGGGCTTTTCAGTACTTC.

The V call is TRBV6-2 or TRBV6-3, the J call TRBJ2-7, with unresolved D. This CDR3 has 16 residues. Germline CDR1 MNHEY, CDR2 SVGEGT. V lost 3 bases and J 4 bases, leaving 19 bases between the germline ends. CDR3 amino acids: CASSYPQLRYEYEQYF. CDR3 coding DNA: TGTGCCAGCAGTTATCCCCAACTAAGGTACGAGTACGAGCAGTACTTC.